This is a list of T cell receptor beta chains from one sample in a study of T cells of healthy individuals. TCRdb ran MiXCR on the 5' RACE reads and lists one entry per CDR3 protein. The table records approximately 100,000 distinct CDR3 sequences, roughly a sixth of them present only once. The receptors here all came from a human donor in good health. The conserved cysteine and the conserved F or W are not part of the CDR3 here. Fields, in order: V gene, J gene, CDR3 protein.

TRBV21-1	TRBJ2-7	ASSKVAGYYEQY
TRBV9	TRBJ1-5	ASSAAGGAGQPQH
TRBV6-2/TRBV6-3	TRBJ2-1	ASSSRQGDGGEQF
TRBV4-3	TRBJ2-3	ASSQDLLLATSTDTQY
TRBV7-8	TRBJ1-4	ASSLRRDTNEKLF
TRBV27	TRBJ1-1	ASSLSPTLGTEAF
TRBV5-1	TRBJ2-3	ASSPGTGWTDTQY
TRBV7-2	TRBJ2-7	ASSITSGSYEQY
TRBV6-2/TRBV6-3	TRBJ2-1	ATSTGLAGGGEQF
TRBV20-1	TRBJ1-1	SARDGGANTEAF
TRBV2	TRBJ2-4	ASSAWALRKGEANIQY
TRBV28	TRBJ1-2	ASSRLRDRGPYGYT
TRBV11-2	TRBJ1-1	ASSYSVGEAF
TRBV20-1	TRBJ2-3	SAEMGQGSDTQY
TRBV11-2	TRBJ1-4	ASSQGQFSEKLF